These 19 T cell receptor beta chains were all obtained from the same sample, sequenced in a study of regulatory T cells in long-lasting Graves disease. Time point described: persistent/refractory GD, antithyroid drugs over 5 years with positive TRAb. PBMC-extracted RNA yielded the TCR library. Arm-PCR with iRepertoire HTBI primers amplified the CDR3 regions for these TCR beta libraries. TCRdb re-called the multiplex PCR reads with MiXCR, one entry per CDR3 protein. The repertoire has a few hundred thousand distinct CDR3 sequences, 21% of them found once; the top ten carry roughly an eighth. Here the sequenced sample was peripheral blood mononuclear cells (PBMCs), taken when the disease was refractory, from a patient treated with antithyroid drugs. Source of these receptors: a female donor with Graves disease.

This clonotype was recorded at least ten times. The genes are TRBV11-1 and TRBJ2-7; D unresolved. The CDR3 is 13 amino acids. Germline assignment: CDR1 SGHAT and CDR2 FQDESV (reference sequence). Between the trimmed V and J ends, which lost 3 bases and 2 bases, there was a span of 8 bases. The DNA of the CDR3 is TGTGCCAGCAGCTTGGCGGAAACCTACGAGCAGTACTTC. Protein sequence: CASSLAETYEQYF.

This clonotype came up many times. The CDR3 sequence is CASSLGLRSLPTEQETQYF. The CDR3 DNA follows: TGTGCCAGCAGCTTAGGTTTACGGTCGCTCCCGACGGAACAAGAGACCCAGTACTTC. The chain uses TRBV7-9 and TRBJ2-5; D is ambiguous. Trimming took off 1 base at V and 2 bases at J, with 23 bases between the two ends. Germline V CDR1 and CDR2: SEHNR, FQNEAQ (reference sequence). The CDR3 runs 19 residues.

This clonotype was counted only a few times. The chain recombines TRBV4-1 with TRBJ2-7; 14 bases fit TRBD2. The CDR3 loop spans 19 amino acids. The ends lost 2 bases at V and 1 base at J; junction bases unmatched: 10. Germline lookup yields CDR1 MGHRA and CDR2 YSYEKL. For the CDR3, the DNA is TGCGCCAGCAGCCAAATTCAGGGGACTAGCGGGAGCACTTCCTACGAGCAGTACTTC. This sequence encodes CASSQIQGTSGSTSYEQYF.

This clonotype showed up just once. The rearrangement uses TRBV28 and TRBJ2-5, with D tentatively TRBD2 (6 bases). The germline CDR1 and CDR2 sequences are MDHEN and SYDVKM. With 5 bases removed from V and 5 bases from J, the gap between germline ends came to 21 bases. The CDR3 loop spans 16 amino acids. CDR3 nucleotide sequence: TGTGCCAGCAGTGCGCCGGGGACTCGTGGCGGGGAGACCCAGTACTTC. Translation gives CASSAPGTRGGETQYF.

This clonotype was seen a handful of times. The V call is TRBV15, the J call TRBJ2-1; 11 bases line up with TRBD1. The length of the CDR3 is 15 residues. Germline V CDR1 and CDR2: LNHNV, YYDKDF (reference sequence). The V segment lost 5 bases and the J segment 6 bases; nucleotides outside the gene matches: 6. DNA of the CDR3: TGTGCCACCAGCGCCCGGGACAGGGGGATCAATGAGCAGTTCTTC. Its translation is CATSARDRGINEQFF.

V gene TRBV30 combines with J gene TRBJ2-7; 12 nucleotides match TRBD1. The CDR3 covers 14 residues. Trimming removed 1 base from V and 2 bases from J; junction bases left unmatched: 0. The germline V gene encodes CDR1 GTSNPN and CDR2 SVGIG (reference sequence). In DNA form, the CDR3 reads TGTGCCTGGAGTGGGGACAGGGGGCCCTACGAGCAGTACTTC. Its protein is CAWSGDRGPYEQYF.

This clonotype was picked up many times. J is TRBJ2-6 and V is TRBV15, with a possible D match to TRBD1 (5 bases). The CDR3 length is 17 residues. Trimming took 2 bases from V and 3 from J, leaving 14 bases between them. Germline V gene lookup returns CDR1 LNHNV and CDR2 YYDKDF (reference sequence). The CDR3 reads CATSRFSQGGGANVLTF. The CDR3, as DNA: TGTGCCACCAGCAGATTTTCCCAGGGCGGTGGGGCCAACGTCCTGACTTTC.

This clonotype was seen at least ten times. This chain joins TRBV19 and TRBJ1-1; no clear D. The CDR3 runs 12 residues. V was cut by 10 bases and J by 1 base, with 10 bases left in between. Germline CDR1 reads LNHDA; CDR2 reads SQIVND (reference sequence). The CDR3 DNA follows: TGTGCCACCGACGGAACGAACACTGAAGCTTTCTTT. The encoded protein is CATDGTNTEAFF.

Ten or more counts support this clonotype. The genes are TRBV2 and TRBJ2-7; possibly TRBD1 or TRBD2 for D (5 bases each). V lost 4 bases and J lost 10, with 20 bases in between. From germline, CDR1 is SNHLY and CDR2 FYNNEI. The CDR3 spans 14 residues. DNA for the CDR3: TGTGCCAGCAGTGCCCTCCCAGACGGGACCCGACAGTACTTC. Translated: CASSALPDGTRQYF.

This clonotype was observed at least ten times. The chain uses TRBV2 and TRBJ2-5; the D call may be TRBD1 or TRBD2 (5 bases each). Trimming stripped 7 bases from V and 5 bases from J, with 8 bases between. The CDR3 sequence is 11 residues long. Germline loops: CDR1 SNHLY, CDR2 FYNNEI. CDR3 protein: CASKGTETQYF. CDR3 sequence (DNA): TGTGCCAGCAAAGGGACGGAGACCCAGTACTTC. Using reference TRBV2 and TRBJ2-5 for the parts outside the CDR3, the full variable domain is EPEVTQTPSHQVTQMGQEVILRCVPISNHLYFYWYRQILGQKVEFLVSFYNNEISEKSEIFDDQFSVERPDGSNFTLKIRSTKLEDSAMYFCASKGTETQYFGPGTRLLVL.

This chain connects TRBV20-1 to TRBJ2-2; TRBD2 matches 10 bases. The length of the CDR3 is 15 residues. Germline CDR1 and CDR2: DFQATT and SNEGSKA (reference sequence). Unmatched junction bases numbered 7, after V lost 4 bases and J lost 5 bases. The CDR3 DNA reads as TGCAGTGCTACCCAGCGGGAGGGGGGTACCGGGGAGCTGTTTTTT. This gives the protein CSATQREGGTGELFF.

Comment on this clonotype: Since a much larger clone is just one base distant, this may be a read error. V usage is TRBV28 and J usage is TRBJ2-4; TRBD2 aligns across 12 bases. CDR3 length equals 19 residues. Germline V lookup: CDR1 MDHEN, CDR2 SYDVKM. V shed 5 bases and J 0 bases; nucleotides not matched to a gene: 11. The CDR3, as DNA: TGTGCCAGCAGTCCCTTCTACCTAGCGGGAGGGTCAGCCAAAAACATTCAGTACTTC. Amino acids: CASSPFYLAGGSAKNIQYF.

This clonotype was detected ten times or more. This chain uses TRBV2 with TRBJ2-2, with TRBD2 matching 14 bases. Germline values: CDR1 SNHLY, CDR2 FYNNEI. The CDR3 spans 15 residues. V lost 6 bases, J lost 6 bases, and 3 bases stayed unmatched. CDR3 in DNA: TGTGCCAGCAGCACGGGACTAGCGGGAGCCGGGGAGCTGTTTTTT. Translation gives CASSTGLAGAGELFF.

This clonotype turned up a few times. V is TRBV20-1 and J is TRBJ1-5; possibly TRBD1 for D (5 bases). With 3 bases removed from V and 0 bases from J, the gap between germline ends came to 12 bases. In germline, CDR1 is DFQATT, CDR2 SNEGSKA (reference sequence). The CDR3 is made up of 15 amino acids. The CDR3 spells CSASWGSNSNQPQHF. As DNA, the CDR3 is TGCAGTGCTAGTTGGGGCAGCAATAGCAATCAGCCCCAGCATTTT.

This clonotype showed up many times. The chain employs TRBV28 and TRBJ2-7; unclear D gene. This CDR3 is 14 amino acids long. V was cut by 5 bases and J by 1 base, with 12 bases left in between. From germline, CDR1 is MDHEN and CDR2 SYDVKM. The CDR3 reads CASSPPQRSYEQYF. For the CDR3, the DNA is TGTGCCAGCAGTCCGCCCCAGAGATCCTACGAGCAGTACTTC.

This clonotype was counted ten times or more. The chain combines TRBV27 with TRBJ1-2; tentatively, D is TRBD1 (6 bases). The CDR3 extends over 13 amino acids. Looked up from germline, CDR1 is MNHEY and CDR2 is SMNVEV (reference sequence). Between the trimmed V and J ends, which lost 4 bases and 4 bases, there was a span of 10 bases. CDR3 sequence reads: CASSSQGRYGYTF. The DNA for the CDR3 is TGTGCCAGCAGTTCACAGGGCCGCTATGGCTACACCTTC.

This clonotype was found a few times. The V call is TRBV2, the J call TRBJ2-3; TRBD2 aligns across 9 bases. Germline V lookup: CDR1 SNHLY, CDR2 FYNNEI. Germline trimming cut 10 bases from V and 2 bases from J; bases unmatched to any gene: 13. The CDR3 covers 16 residues. The CDR3 region is CATLPGLAEITDTQYF. In DNA, the CDR3 is TGTGCCACTTTACCGGGACTAGCAGAAATCACAGATACGCAGTATTTT.

This clonotype was counted only a few times. A much more abundant neighbour one base away suggests this may be a read error. This chain connects TRBV25-1 to TRBJ1-2; 7 bases are shared with TRBD1. V trimming: 3 bases; J trimming: 3 bases; junction bases outside the gene matches: 1. The CDR3 sequence is 13 residues long. Germline CDR1 reads MGHDK; CDR2 reads SYGVNS. CDR3 sequence (DNA): TGTGCCAGCAGTGACCAGGGGGACTATGGCTACACCTTC. Translating gives CASSDQGDYGYTF.

CDR3 in amino acids: CASSLETSGGTDTQYF. The CDR3 DNA is TGTGCCAGCAGCTTAGAAACTAGCGGGGGCACAGATACGCAGTATTTT. The chain joins TRBV11-1 to TRBJ2-3; TRBD2 matches 10 bases. CDR3 length: 16 residues. The V and J ends lost 1 base and 1 base, in that order; junction bases with no gene match: 2. The germline V gene encodes CDR1 SGHAT and CDR2 FQDESV (reference sequence). The entire variable domain, with the rest obtained from reference TRBV11-1 and TRBJ2-3, is as follows: EAEVAQSPRYKITEKSQAVAFWCDPISGHATLYWYRQILGQGPELLVQFQDESVVDDSQLPKDRFSAERLKGVDSTLKIQPAELGDSAMYLCASSLETSGGTDTQYFGPGTRLTVL.